The rows below give T cell receptor beta chains drawn from one sample of a study of CD8+ T cells in alopecia areata. Repertoires were generated with immunoSEQ multiplex PCR, while TCRdb's copy carries only in-frame clones and drops some. The sample consists of fewer than 110,000 clones, 60% of them appearing once. This sample comprised CD8+ T cells sorted from blood, obtained at approximately week 61, from a patient treated with tofacitinib. All receptors derive from a human donor with alopecia areata. The CDR3 runs from the conserved cysteine through the conserved F or W. A D gene is named only where the DNA matches it firmly. A clone size is listed for some rows: how often the clone was seen (once, few, many), or a class if it is expanded.

CDR3aa: CASSQEARGAGELFF
CDR3nt: TGTGCCAGCAGCCAAGAGGCGCGGGGAGCCGGGGAGCTGTTTTTT
d_gene: -
abundance: -
j_gene: TRBJ2-2
v_gene: TRBV7-3

CDR3aa: CSVEAGTGDPDTQYF
CDR3nt: TGCAGCGTTGAAGCCGGGACAGGGGATCCAGATACGCAGTATTTT
d_gene: TRBD1
abundance: -
j_gene: TRBJ2-3
v_gene: TRBV29-1

CDR3aa: CATSRETENQPQHF
CDR3nt: TGTGCCACCAGCAGGGAGACGGAAAATCAGCCCCAGCATTTT
d_gene: -
abundance: -
j_gene: TRBJ1-5
v_gene: TRBV15

CDR3aa: CSVETGTVYGYTF
CDR3nt: TGCAGCGTTGAAACCGGGACAGTTTATGGCTACACCTTC
d_gene: TRBD1
abundance: few
j_gene: TRBJ1-2
v_gene: TRBV29-1

CDR3aa: CASSGQYLAGVKDEQFF
CDR3nt: TGTGCCAGCAGCGGCCAATATCTAGCGGGGGTAAAGGATGAGCAGTTCTTC
d_gene: TRBD2
abundance: -
j_gene: TRBJ2-1
v_gene: TRBV5-6

CDR3aa: CASSQGTLSSYNSPLHF
CDR3nt: TGCGCCAGCAGCCAAGGGACCCTCAGCTCCTATAATTCACCCCTCCACTTT
d_gene: -
abundance: -
j_gene: TRBJ1-6
v_gene: TRBV4-1

CDR3aa: CASSHRDRNTIYF
CDR3nt: TGTGCCAGCAGCCACCGGGACCGAAACACCATATATTTT
d_gene: -
abundance: -
j_gene: TRBJ1-3
v_gene: TRBV7-9

CDR3aa: CASRLTGHGYTF
CDR3nt: TGTGCCAGCAGGCTAACAGGGCATGGCTACACCTTC
d_gene: -
abundance: -
j_gene: TRBJ1-2
v_gene: TRBV6-5

CDR3aa: CASSLGPRGDTQYF
CDR3nt: TGTGCCAGCAGCTTAGGCCCCAGAGGAGATACGCAGTATTTT
d_gene: -
abundance: -
j_gene: TRBJ2-3
v_gene: TRBV13

CDR3aa: CASSPDYPRPIF
CDR3nt: TGTGCCAGCAGCCCTGACTATCCGAGGCCGATCTTT
d_gene: -
abundance: -
j_gene: TRBJ1-1
v_gene: TRBV7-9

CDR3aa: CASSGDWDRIAFF
CDR3nt: TGTGCCAGCAGCGGAGACTGGGACAGGATCGCTTTCTTT
d_gene: TRBD1
abundance: few
j_gene: TRBJ1-1
v_gene: TRBV7-9

CDR3aa: CASSSGTSYNSPLHF
CDR3nt: TGTGCCAGCAGCTCTGGGACGTCCTATAATTCACCCCTCCACTTT
d_gene: -
abundance: -
j_gene: TRBJ1-6
v_gene: TRBV5-6

CDR3aa: CASSQDRRRNYGYTF
CDR3nt: TGCGCCAGCAGCCAGGATCGCAGGCGTAACTATGGCTACACCTTC
d_gene: -
abundance: -
j_gene: TRBJ1-2
v_gene: TRBV4-1

CDR3aa: CASSHPDRGNEQFF
CDR3nt: TGTGCCAGCAGCCACCCGGACCGGGGGAATGAGCAGTTCTTC
d_gene: -
abundance: -
j_gene: TRBJ2-1
v_gene: TRBV4-2

CDR3aa: CASSQDEGTEAFF
CDR3nt: TGCGCCAGCAGCCAAGATGAAGGAACTGAAGCTTTCTTT
d_gene: -
abundance: -
j_gene: TRBJ1-1
v_gene: TRBV4-1

CDR3aa: CASRPGGVPDTQYF
CDR3nt: TGTGCCAGCAGACCAGGGGGCGTACCGGATACGCAGTATTTT
d_gene: TRBD1
abundance: -
j_gene: TRBJ2-3
v_gene: TRBV5-5

CDR3aa: CAWSGDLGLFF
CDR3nt: TGTGCCTGGAGTGGAGACCTAGGACTGTTTTTT
d_gene: -
abundance: few
j_gene: TRBJ1-4
v_gene: TRBV30

CDR3aa: CASSLAGGPNEQFF
CDR3nt: TGTGCCAGCAGTCTAGCGGGGGGGCCGAATGAGCAGTTCTTC
d_gene: TRBD2
abundance: -
j_gene: TRBJ2-1
v_gene: TRBV27

CDR3aa: CASSPGTGSALAKNIQYF
CDR3nt: TGTGCCAGCAGCCCCGGGACAGGGTCGGCACTAGCCAAAAACATTCAGTACTTC
d_gene: TRBD1
abundance: once
j_gene: TRBJ2-4
v_gene: TRBV7-6

CDR3aa: CSVVVPRRHSGNTIYF
CDR3nt: TGCAGCGTTGTAGTCCCTCGACGGCACTCTGGAAACACCATATATTTT
d_gene: -
abundance: -
j_gene: TRBJ1-3
v_gene: TRBV29-1

CDR3aa: CASSLGISSLDTQYF
CDR3nt: TGTGCCAGCAGTTTGGGCATCTCCTCGCTAGATACGCAGTATTTT
d_gene: -
abundance: -
j_gene: TRBJ2-3
v_gene: TRBV27

CDR3aa: CASSLSHQPQHF
CDR3nt: TGTGCCAGCAGCTTATCTCATCAGCCCCAGCATTTT
d_gene: -
abundance: -
j_gene: TRBJ1-5
v_gene: TRBV7-9

CDR3aa: CASSLGASNQPQHF
CDR3nt: TGTGCCAGCAGCTTAGGGGCGTCGAATCAGCCCCAGCATTTT
d_gene: -
abundance: -
j_gene: TRBJ1-5
v_gene: TRBV13

CDR3aa: CASPSGSGELFF
CDR3nt: TGTGCCAGCCCGAGCGGTTCCGGGGAGCTGTTTTTT
d_gene: -
abundance: -
j_gene: TRBJ2-2
v_gene: TRBV7-9

CDR3aa: CSVEDPQTESGVPFYEQYF
CDR3nt: TGCAGCGTTGAAGATCCCCAGACGGAATCAGGGGTCCCTTTCTACGAGCAGTACTTC
d_gene: -
abundance: -
j_gene: TRBJ2-7
v_gene: TRBV29-1

CDR3aa: CASNQQGGLSYEQYF
CDR3nt: TGTGCCAGCAACCAACAAGGGGGGTTGTCCTACGAGCAGTACTTC
d_gene: -
abundance: -
j_gene: TRBJ2-7
v_gene: TRBV27

CDR3aa: CASSSINTAETQYF
CDR3nt: TGTGCCAGCAGTTCCATCAATACGGCAGAGACCCAGTACTTC
d_gene: -
abundance: -
j_gene: TRBJ2-5
v_gene: TRBV27

CDR3aa: CASSDLPLSGTQETQYF
CDR3nt: TGTGCCAGCAGTGACCTCCCACTTAGCGGGACTCAAGAGACCCAGTACTTC
d_gene: TRBD2
abundance: once
j_gene: TRBJ2-5
v_gene: TRBV6-1

CDR3aa: CAWTRLIAGKGETQYF
CDR3nt: TGTGCCTGGACCCGCCTAATAGCGGGGAAGGGAGAGACCCAGTACTTC
d_gene: TRBD2
abundance: -
j_gene: TRBJ2-5
v_gene: TRBV30

CDR3aa: CASSLAHDGYTF
CDR3nt: TGCGCCAGCAGCTTGGCCCATGATGGCTACACCTTC
d_gene: -
abundance: -
j_gene: TRBJ1-2
v_gene: TRBV5-1

CDR3aa: CASSEGQGRTEAFF
CDR3nt: TGTGCCAGCAGCGAGGGACAGGGGAGGACTGAAGCTTTCTTT
d_gene: TRBD1
abundance: -
j_gene: TRBJ1-1
v_gene: TRBV13

CDR3aa: CASSDFSGNTIYF
CDR3nt: TGTGCCAGCAGTGACTTCTCTGGAAACACCATATATTTT
d_gene: -
abundance: -
j_gene: TRBJ1-3
v_gene: TRBV2